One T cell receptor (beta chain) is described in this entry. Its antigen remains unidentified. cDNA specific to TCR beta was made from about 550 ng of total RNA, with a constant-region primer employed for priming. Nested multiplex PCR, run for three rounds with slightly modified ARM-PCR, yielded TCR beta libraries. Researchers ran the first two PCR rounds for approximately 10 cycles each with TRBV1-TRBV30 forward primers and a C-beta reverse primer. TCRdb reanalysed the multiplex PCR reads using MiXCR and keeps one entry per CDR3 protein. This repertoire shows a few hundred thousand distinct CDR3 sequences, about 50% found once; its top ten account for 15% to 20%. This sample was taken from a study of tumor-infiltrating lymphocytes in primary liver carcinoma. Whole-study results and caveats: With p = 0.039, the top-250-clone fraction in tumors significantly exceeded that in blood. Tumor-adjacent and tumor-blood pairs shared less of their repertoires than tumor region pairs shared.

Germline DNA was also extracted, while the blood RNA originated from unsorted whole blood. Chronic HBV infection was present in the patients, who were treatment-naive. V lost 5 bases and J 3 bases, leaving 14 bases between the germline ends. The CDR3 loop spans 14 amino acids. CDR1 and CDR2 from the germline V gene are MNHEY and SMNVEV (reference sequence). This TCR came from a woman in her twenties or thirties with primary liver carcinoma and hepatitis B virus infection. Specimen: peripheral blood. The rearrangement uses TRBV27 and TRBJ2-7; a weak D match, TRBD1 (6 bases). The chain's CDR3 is CASSPRDTRYEQYF. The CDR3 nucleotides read TGTGCCAGCAGTCCCCGGGACACCCGCTACGAGCAGTACTTC.